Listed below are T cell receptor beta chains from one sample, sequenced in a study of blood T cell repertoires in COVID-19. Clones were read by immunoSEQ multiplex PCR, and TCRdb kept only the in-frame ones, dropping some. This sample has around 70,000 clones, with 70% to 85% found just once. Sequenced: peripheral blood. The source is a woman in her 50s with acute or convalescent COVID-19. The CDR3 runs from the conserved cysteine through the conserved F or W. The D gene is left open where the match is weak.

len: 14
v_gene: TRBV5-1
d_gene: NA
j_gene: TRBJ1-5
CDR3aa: CASSLGEEGQPQHF

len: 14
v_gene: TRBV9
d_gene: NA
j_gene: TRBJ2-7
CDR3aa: CASSVGEGAVEQYF

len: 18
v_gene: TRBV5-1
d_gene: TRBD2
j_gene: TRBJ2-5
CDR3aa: CASSSGLAGPRYQETQYF

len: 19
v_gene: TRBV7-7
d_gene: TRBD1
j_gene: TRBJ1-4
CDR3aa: CASSIPGQGAFATNEKLFF

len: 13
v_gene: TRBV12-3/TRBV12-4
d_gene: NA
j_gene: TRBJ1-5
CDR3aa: CASSLGTNQPQHF

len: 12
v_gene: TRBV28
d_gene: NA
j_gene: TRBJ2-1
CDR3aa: CASSSQRDEQFF

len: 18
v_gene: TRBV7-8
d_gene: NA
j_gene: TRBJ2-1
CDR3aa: CASSLLGRRQGYYNEQFF

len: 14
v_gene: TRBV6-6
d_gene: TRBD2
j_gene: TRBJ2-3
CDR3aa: CASSWGLVTDTQYF

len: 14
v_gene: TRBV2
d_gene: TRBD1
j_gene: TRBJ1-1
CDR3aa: CASRRTGENTEAFF

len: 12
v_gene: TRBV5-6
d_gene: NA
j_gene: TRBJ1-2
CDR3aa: CASTVGAGGYTF

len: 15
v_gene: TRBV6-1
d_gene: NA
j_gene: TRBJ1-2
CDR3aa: CASSEVAGDLGGYTF

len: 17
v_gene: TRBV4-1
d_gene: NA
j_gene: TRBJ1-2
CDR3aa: CASSQDRTTPGFYGYTF

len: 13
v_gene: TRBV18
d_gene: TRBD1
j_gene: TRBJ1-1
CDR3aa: CASSPDRETEAFF

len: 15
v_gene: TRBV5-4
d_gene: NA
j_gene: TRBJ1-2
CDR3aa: CASSENPGSNYGYTF

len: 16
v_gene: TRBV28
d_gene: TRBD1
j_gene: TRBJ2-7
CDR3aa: CASTRGPGQGQRVQYF

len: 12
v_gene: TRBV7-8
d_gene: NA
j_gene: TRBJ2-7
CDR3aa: CASSLTGVEQYF

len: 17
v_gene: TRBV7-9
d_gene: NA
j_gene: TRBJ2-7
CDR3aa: CASSLGRGAGIPYEQYF

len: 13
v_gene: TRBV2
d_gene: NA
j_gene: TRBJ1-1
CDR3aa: CASSEERNTEAFF

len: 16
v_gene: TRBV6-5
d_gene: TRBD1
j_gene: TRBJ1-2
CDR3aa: CASSYSRGLGPDGYTF

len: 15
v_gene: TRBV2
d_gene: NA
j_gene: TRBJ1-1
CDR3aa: CASSDGAGGNTEAFF

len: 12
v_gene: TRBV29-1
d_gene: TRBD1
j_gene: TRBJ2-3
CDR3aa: CSVETGADTQYF

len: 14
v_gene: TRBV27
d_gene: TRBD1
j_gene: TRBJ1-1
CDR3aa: CASSLSTGGTEAFF

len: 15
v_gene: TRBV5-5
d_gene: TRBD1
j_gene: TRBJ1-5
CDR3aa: CASSLTGTGFQPQHF

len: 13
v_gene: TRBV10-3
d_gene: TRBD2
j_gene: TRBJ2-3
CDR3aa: CAISWTSEDTQYF

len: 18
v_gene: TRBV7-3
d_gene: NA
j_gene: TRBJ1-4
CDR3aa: CASSLRVQGLGANEKLFF

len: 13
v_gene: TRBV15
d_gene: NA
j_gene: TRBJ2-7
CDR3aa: CATSRDSGYEQYF

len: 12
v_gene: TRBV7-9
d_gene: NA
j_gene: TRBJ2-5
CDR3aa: CASSFGRETQYF

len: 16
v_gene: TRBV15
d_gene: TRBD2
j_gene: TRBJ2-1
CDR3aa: CATSREASGTPNEQFF

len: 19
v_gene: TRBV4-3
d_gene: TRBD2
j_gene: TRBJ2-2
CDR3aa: CASSQSWTSGRPNTGELFF

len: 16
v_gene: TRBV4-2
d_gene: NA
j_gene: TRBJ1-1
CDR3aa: CASSTPGGFEKTEAFF

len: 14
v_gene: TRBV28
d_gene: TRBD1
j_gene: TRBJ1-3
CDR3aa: CASGDRASGNTIYF

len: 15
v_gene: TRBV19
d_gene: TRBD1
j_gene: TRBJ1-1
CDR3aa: CASRDRVEGNTEAFF

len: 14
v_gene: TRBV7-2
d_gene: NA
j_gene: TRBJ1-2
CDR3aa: CASGSYGQNYGYTF

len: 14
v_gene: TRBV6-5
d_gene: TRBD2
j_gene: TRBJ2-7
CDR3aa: CASIAGDVTYEQYF

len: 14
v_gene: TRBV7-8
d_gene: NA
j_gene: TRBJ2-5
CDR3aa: CASSLVAGDETQYF

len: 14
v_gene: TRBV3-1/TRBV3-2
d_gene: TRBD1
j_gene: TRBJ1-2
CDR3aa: CASSQVGQQGGYTF